This T cell receptor beta chain was profiled in a study of cytomegalovirus exposure and HLA in healthy donors. The study's findings and limits: In all likelihood, a cluster of highly shared sequence variants was a sequencing artifact.

Germline-derived CDR1 and CDR2 are GTSNPN and SVGIG (reference sequence). The CDR3 runs 14 residues. V gave up 5 bases and J gave up 4 bases; unmatched junction bases: 4. With respect to this clone: Antigen specificity is unknown.

The PCR was carried out with 60 Vbeta primers and 13 Jbeta primers. The repertoire was sequenced with immunoSEQ multiplex PCR; TCRdb's copy has only in-frame clones and lacks some. The sample has about 120,000 clones, roughly four fifths seen once. The rearrangement joins TRBV30 to TRBJ1-6; 8 nucleotides align to TRBD1. Source material: PBMCs. This TCR came from a man aged 35-49 years in good health and CMV-seronegative. CDR3 amino acids: CAWGGTGYNSPLHF. Here the CDR3 DNA reads TGTGCCTGGGGGGGGACAGGTTATAATTCACCCCTCCACTTT.